The present TCR beta chain was sequenced within a study of identical twins. Findings and limits, study-wide: Abundant cord blood beta clonotypes carried fewer insertions; memory repertoires showed none.

Unmatched junction bases numbered 8, after V lost 4 bases and J lost 5 bases. Germline CDR1 and CDR2: SQVTM and ANQGSEA. The CDR3 has 13 amino acids. Healthy Caucasians supplied all donations. TCRdb analysed the 5' RACE reads with MiXCR anew, one entry per CDR3 protein. The sample carries 500,000 to 550,000 distinct CDR3 sequences, 20% to 25% recorded once. Points on this clonotype: Its cognate antigen is unknown.

The data were also submitted as part of a second study, on T cells expressing NK-cell markers. That paper states: The study found dominant NKG2C+ clonotypes at about 1.0-8% of CD8+ T cells in about six donors.

This TCR was sampled from a young woman in good health. The rearrangement uses TRBV29-1 and TRBJ2-7; TRBD1 aligns across 7 bases. Sequencing was performed on CD4+ T cells sorted from blood. The CDR3 is CSVAAGGSHEQYF. The DNA of the CDR3 is TGCAGCGTTGCGGCAGGGGGATCCCACGAGCAGTACTTC.